The present T cell receptor beta chain was sequenced within a study of OX40 agonist ivuxolimab in advanced cancers. Study at large: The mean age was roughly 60 years, ranging from roughly 23 to 80, with around four fifths of participants male. Therapy given before enrollment (anti-PD-1, anti-PD-L1 or anti-CTLA-4) was allowed, and 40% to 50% had some.

Whole-study findings and limits: Fewer expanded clones were found on average in CD4+ than in CD8+ T cells.

The germline CDR1 and CDR2 sequences are MNHNS and SASEGT. Trimming cost V 8 bases and J 2 bases; bases outside gene matches: 8. This CDR3 has 15 residues. This clone has just one count. The target antigen is unknown. Produced via immunoSEQ multiplex PCR; TCRdb's table is partial and in-frame only. The table includes 45,000 to 65,000 clones, more than 85% detected once. The chain couples TRBV6-1 to TRBJ2-7, with 11 bases fitting TRBD1. The sequencing used CD4+ or CD8+ T cells sorted from blood, collected in a trial of the OX40 agonist ivuxolimab. This sequence originates from an adult with an advanced solid tumor such as melanoma, head and neck, liver or kidney cancer. The CDR3 loop is CASGRDRGITYEQYF. The CDR3 DNA reads TGTGCCAGCGGTAGGGACAGGGGGATAACCTACGAGCAGTACTTC.